Following are 18 T cell receptor beta chains from one sample sequenced in a study of blood T cell repertoires in COVID-19. The assay was immunoSEQ multiplex PCR, and TCRdb's table has in-frame clones only and misses some. The sample includes 150,000 to 200,000 clones, around 92% seen only once; the top ten take about 4.6%. The sequenced sample was peripheral blood. All receptors come from a man in his thirties or forties with COVID-19, enrolled during active disease.

This clone is a singleton in its sample. The V call is TRBV3-1 (or the pseudogene TRBV3-2), the J call TRBJ1-5, with 8 bases aligning to TRBD1. The CDR3 loop spans 14 amino acids. V gave up 3 bases and J gave up 5 bases; unmatched junction bases: 3. The germline gives CDR1 LGHDT, CDR2 YNNKEL (reference sequence). The CDR3 here is CASSQTGEYQPQHF. CDR3 DNA: TGTGCCAGCAGCCAGACAGGGGAATATCAGCCCCAGCATTTT.

This clone was seen only once. The genes are TRBV11-2 and TRBJ2-1; TRBD2 might be the D (7 bases). Germline loops: CDR1 SGHAT, CDR2 FQNNGV. CDR3 length: 16 residues. V lost 6 bases and J lost 15, with 30 bases in between. The CDR3 region has the DNA TGTGCCAGCAGTCGTGCAGAGGCGGGGGCCTCCTGGTCGGGGTTCTTC. This translates into CASSRAEAGASWSGFF.

The rearrangement uses TRBV15 and TRBJ1-1; a possible D gene is TRBD1 (6 bases). The germline V gene has CDR1 LNHNV and CDR2 YYDKDF (reference sequence). With 0 bases removed from V and 11 bases from J, the gap between germline ends came to 16 bases. The CDR3 is 14 amino acids. The CDR3 protein is CATSRDQATGEAFF. The CDR3 bases are TGTGCCACCAGCAGAGATCAGGCGACAGGTGAGGCTTTCTTT. Filled out from reference TRBV15 and TRBJ1-1, the complete variable domain reads DAMVIQNPRYQVTQFGKPVTLSCSQTLNHNVMYWYQQKSSQAPKLLFHYYDKDFNNEADTPDNFQSRRPNTSFCFLDIRSPGLGDTAMYLCATSRDQATGEAFFGQGTRLTVV.

The chain uses TRBV9 and TRBJ1-2; TRBD1 is a possible D gene (5 bases). Germline-derived CDR1 and CDR2 are SGDLS and YYNGEE. The CDR3 has 15 residues. The V end lost 3 bases, the J end lost 4 bases, and 16 bases lay between the germline ends. The CDR3 loop is CASSADRRGVYGYTF. The CDR3 region has the DNA TGTGCCAGCAGCGCCGACCGGAGGGGAGTCTATGGCTACACCTTC.

The CDR3 sequence is CASTRGLEYGYTF. CDR3 nucleotide sequence: TGTGCCAGCACCAGGGGGCTAGAGTATGGCTACACCTTC. This chain connects TRBV2 to TRBJ1-2; 8 bases map to TRBD1. CDR3 length: 13 amino acids. Germline-derived CDR1 and CDR2 are SNHLY and FYNNEI. V was clipped by 7 bases and J by 5 bases; unmatched bases: 6.

This clone was counted a single time. J is TRBJ1-1 and V is TRBV10-3, with D possibly matching TRBD1 (5 bases). Germline V gene sequence: CDR1 ENHRY, CDR2 SYGVKD. This CDR3 comprises 13 residues. Trimming removed 6 bases at V and 3 bases at J, with 11 bases between. The CDR3 DNA sequence: TGTGCCATCAGGACAGAAGGGTACACTGAAGCTTTCTTT. Residues: CAIRTEGYTEAFF.

The chain combines TRBV7-9 with TRBJ2-5; 8 positions agree with TRBD1. The V gene's germline CDR1 is SEHNR and CDR2 FQNEAQ (reference sequence). Unmatched junction bases numbered 3, after V lost 2 bases and J lost 1 base. The CDR3 covers 15 residues. The CDR3 region has the DNA TGTGCCAGCAGCTTACGGACAGGGCCCCAAGAGACCCAGTACTTC. Its translation: CASSLRTGPQETQYF.

The chain combines TRBV7-2 with TRBJ1-6, with 7 bases that match TRBD1. V lost 3 bases and J lost 6; bases outside the gene matches: 8. The CDR3 is 16 residues long. Per germline, CDR1 SGHTA and CDR2 FQGNSA. In nucleotides, the CDR3 is TGTGCCAGCAGCTTCAAACCCGGGACAGCTAATTCACCCCTCCACTTT. It specifies CASSFKPGTANSPLHF. Combining the CDR3 with reference TRBV7-2 and TRBJ1-6 gives the whole variable domain GAGVSQSPSNKVTEKGKDVELRCDPISGHTALYWYRQSLGQGLEFLIYFQGNSAPDKSGLPSDRFSAERTGGSVSTLTIQRTQQEDSAVYLCASSFKPGTANSPLHFGNGTRLTVT.

The rearrangement joins TRBV7-2 to TRBJ1-6, with 8 bases that match TRBD1. The germline V gene encodes CDR1 SGHTA and CDR2 FQGNSA. CDR3 length: 15 residues. J lost 10 bases, V lost 1 base, and 6 bases had no gene match. The CDR3: CASSLGHRGGSPLHF. CDR3 bases: TGTGCCAGCAGCTTAGGGCACAGGGGGGGCTCACCCCTCCACTTT.

This chain joins TRBV28 and TRBJ2-1; 8 positions agree with TRBD1. The V segment lost 3 bases and the J segment 4 bases; nucleotides outside the gene matches: 11. The CDR3 spans 17 residues. Germline-derived CDR1 and CDR2 are MDHEN and SYDVKM. CDR3 region: CASSFPRTGLTYNEQFF. CDR3 bases: TGTGCCAGCAGTTTCCCTCGGACAGGGCTTACATACAATGAGCAGTTCTTC. Full variable domain (rest looked up from reference TRBV28 and TRBJ2-1): DVKVTQSSRYLVKRTGEKVFLECVQDMDHENMFWYRQDPGLGLRLIYFSYDVKMKEKGDIPEGYSVSREKKERFSLILESASTNQTSMYLCASSFPRTGLTYNEQFFGPGTRLTVL.

This clone was counted only a few times. This chain connects TRBV5-6 to TRBJ1-5; D is unclear. V dropped 1 base and J dropped 9 bases, with 14 bases sitting between them. Germline V gene sequence: CDR1 SGHDT, CDR2 YYEEEE. The CDR3 runs to 14 residues. The CDR3 sequence is CASSLREDFGPQHF. For the CDR3, the DNA is TGTGCCAGCAGCTTGCGAGAGGACTTCGGGCCCCAGCATTTT.

V usage is TRBV2 and J usage is TRBJ2-7, with D maybe TRBD2 (5 bases). The V and J ends lost 3 bases and 3 bases respectively, with 9 bases between them. The CDR3 spans 13 residues. From germline, CDR1 is SNHLY and CDR2 FYNNEI. Here the CDR3 reads CASSEGRHYEQYF. DNA for the CDR3: TGTGCCAGCAGTGAGGGGAGACACTACGAGCAGTACTTC. The full variable domain, with the rest looked up from reference TRBV2 and TRBJ2-7, is EPEVTQTPSHQVTQMGQEVILRCVPISNHLYFYWYRQILGQKVEFLVSFYNNEISEKSEIFDDQFSVERPDGSNFTLKIRSTKLEDSAMYFCASSEGRHYEQYFGPGTRLTVT.

The rearrangement uses TRBV5-4 and TRBJ2-7, with D possibly matching TRBD2 (6 bases). This CDR3 has 13 residues. With 4 bases removed from V and 3 bases from J, the gap between germline ends came to 11 bases. Germline V gene data show CDR1 as SGHNT and CDR2 as YYREEE (reference sequence). DNA for the CDR3: TGTGCCAGCAGCCCAGGACTAAGCTACGAGCAGTACTTC. Protein: CASSPGLSYEQYF.

The chain employs TRBV12-3 or TRBV12-4 and TRBJ1-1, with TRBD1 matching over 10 bases. This CDR3 contains 13 residues. The V gene end was trimmed by 7 bases and the J gene end by 3 bases; junction bases not matched to a gene: 2. The CDR3 DNA sequence: TGTGCCAGCACTGGGACAGGGGACACTGAAGCTTTCTTT. Protein: CASTGTGDTEAFF.

The chain couples TRBV6-5 to TRBJ2-1; 9 bases map to TRBD1. Trimming at V came to 6 bases and at J to 7 bases, leaving 7 bases not matched to a gene. Germline CDR1 is MNHEY and CDR2 is SVGAGI. There are 14 residues in the CDR3. CDR3 sequence: CASSTGGAWNEQFF. CDR3 bases: TGTGCCAGCAGCACAGGGGGCGCTTGGAATGAGCAGTTCTTC.

The chain carries TRBV7-7 and TRBJ2-5; perhaps TRBD2 as D (7 bases). Trimming pared 0 bases from V and 4 bases from J, leaving 9 bases between. Germline V gene sequence: CDR1 SSHAT, CDR2 FNYEAQ (reference sequence). CDR3 length: 14 amino acids. CDR3 nucleotide sequence: TGTGCCAGCAGCTTAGCGGGGGGGCCAGAGACCCAGTACTTC. Its protein product is CASSLAGGPETQYF. The whole variable domain, filled in from reference TRBV7-7 and TRBJ2-5, reads GAGVSQSPRYKVTKRGQDVTLRCDPISSHATLYWYQQALGQGPEFLTYFNYEAQPDKSGLPSDRFSAERPEGSISTLTIQRTEQRDSAMYRCASSLAGGPETQYFGPGTRLLVL.

This chain uses TRBV2 with TRBJ1-5, with D possibly matching TRBD1 (5 bases). Germline CDR1 and CDR2: SNHLY and FYNNEI. Trimming pared 6 bases from V and 7 bases from J, leaving 19 bases between. The CDR3 is 15 residues long. Written as DNA, the CDR3 is TGTGCCAGCAGGGCCGGGACCTACGGGGGACAGCCCCAGCATTTT. This codes for CASRAGTYGGQPQHF.

This chain links TRBV3-1 (or the pseudogene TRBV3-2) with TRBJ2-3; unclear D gene. V was shortened by 1 base and J by 1 base, with 9 bases between the two germline ends. The CDR3 extends over 15 amino acids. Per germline, CDR1 LGHDT and CDR2 YNNKEL (reference sequence). Written as DNA, the CDR3 is TGTGCCAGCAGCCAAGTATTATTCGGCACAGATACGCAGTATTTT. This translates into CASSQVLFGTDTQYF.